The 5 T cell receptor beta chains given below trace back to one sample, sequenced in a study of blood T cell repertoires in COVID-19. Here immunoSEQ multiplex PCR was the method, and the copy in TCRdb shows in-frame clones only, minus some. The table lists approximately 150,000 clones, about 90% of them singletons. Material: peripheral blood. These receptors all stem from a man between 45 and 60 years old who had recovered from COVID-19.

This chain joins TRBV7-9 and TRBJ1-4, with D maybe TRBD1 (6 bases). Trimming shortened V by 3 bases and J by 1 base, and 9 bases separated the two germline ends. Germline-derived CDR1 and CDR2 are SEHNR and FQNEAQ (reference sequence). The CDR3 runs 15 residues. CDR3 sequence (DNA): TGTGCCAGCAGCTTGGGGGCGGGAACTAATGAAAAACTGTTTTTT. It translates to CASSLGAGTNEKLFF.

V gene TRBV6-5 combines with J gene TRBJ1-5; 8 bases agree with TRBD1. Germline CDR1 and CDR2: MNHEY and SVGAGI. The CDR3 contains 14 residues. The V and J ends lost 9 bases and 9 bases, in that order; junction bases with no gene match: 13. The CDR3 loop reads CASTDRGLTRPQHF. As DNA, the CDR3 is TGTGCCAGTACTGACAGGGGCCTGACGAGGCCCCAGCATTTT.

J is TRBJ1-1 and V is TRBV6-2 or TRBV6-3, with no clear D. Trimming took 1 base from V and 3 from J, leaving 9 bases between them. The V gene's germline CDR1 is MNHEY and CDR2 SVGEGT. There are 14 residues in the CDR3. The CDR3 protein is CASSYFDGDTEAFF. The CDR3 DNA reads as TGTGCCAGCAGTTACTTCGACGGGGACACTGAAGCTTTCTTT.

V is TRBV25-1 and J is TRBJ1-2; no definite D call. V lost 1 base and J lost 1, with 7 bases in between. The CDR3 runs 14 residues. The V gene's germline CDR1 is MGHDK and CDR2 SYGVNS. CDR3 DNA sequence: TGTGCCAGCAGTGAATTCCGAGATAACTATGGCTACACCTTC. As protein: CASSEFRDNYGYTF.

The V and J genes are TRBV24-1 and TRBJ1-2; 7 nucleotides align to TRBD1. V trimming: 9 bases; J trimming: 0 bases; junction bases outside the gene matches: 21. The germline V gene encodes CDR1 KGHDR and CDR2 SFDVKD. There are 19 residues in the CDR3. CDR3 sequence: CATAPVPGQSIVANYGYTF. Written as DNA, the CDR3 is TGTGCCACCGCCCCTGTTCCGGGACAGTCGATCGTAGCTAACTATGGCTACACCTTC.